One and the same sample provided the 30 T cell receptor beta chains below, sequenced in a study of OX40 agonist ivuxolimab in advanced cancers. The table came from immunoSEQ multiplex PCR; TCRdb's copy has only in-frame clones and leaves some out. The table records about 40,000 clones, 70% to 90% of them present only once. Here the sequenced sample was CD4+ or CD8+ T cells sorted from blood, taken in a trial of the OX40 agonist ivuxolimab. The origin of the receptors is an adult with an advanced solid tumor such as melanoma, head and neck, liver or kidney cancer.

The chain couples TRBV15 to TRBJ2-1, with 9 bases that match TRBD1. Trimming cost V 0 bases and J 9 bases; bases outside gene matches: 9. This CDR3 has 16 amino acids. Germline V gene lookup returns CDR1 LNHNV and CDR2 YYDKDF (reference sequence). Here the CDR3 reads CATSRDLGTGMSEQFF. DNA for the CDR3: TGTGCCACCAGCAGAGATCTGGGGACAGGGATGAGTGAGCAGTTCTTC.

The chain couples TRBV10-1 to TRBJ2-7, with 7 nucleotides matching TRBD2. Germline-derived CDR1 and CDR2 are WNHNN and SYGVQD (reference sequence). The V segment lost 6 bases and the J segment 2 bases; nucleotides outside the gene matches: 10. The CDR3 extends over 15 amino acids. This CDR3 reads CASSVSRDYTYEQYF. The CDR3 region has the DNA TGCGCCAGCAGCGTCAGCCGGGACTATACCTACGAGCAGTACTTC.

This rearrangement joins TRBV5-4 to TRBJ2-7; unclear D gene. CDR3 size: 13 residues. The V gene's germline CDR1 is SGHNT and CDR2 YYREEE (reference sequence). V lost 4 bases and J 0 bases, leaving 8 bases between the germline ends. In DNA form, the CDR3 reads TGTGCCAGCAGCGCCCCAAGCTCCTACGAGCAGTACTTC. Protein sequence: CASSAPSSYEQYF.

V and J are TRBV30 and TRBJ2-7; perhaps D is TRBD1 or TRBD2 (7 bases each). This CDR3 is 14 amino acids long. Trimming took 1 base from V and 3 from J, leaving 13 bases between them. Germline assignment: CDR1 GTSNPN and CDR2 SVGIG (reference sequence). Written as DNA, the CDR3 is TGTGCCTGGAGTGAGGGAGGGGGCGGCTACGAGCAGTACTTC. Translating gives CAWSEGGGGYEQYF.

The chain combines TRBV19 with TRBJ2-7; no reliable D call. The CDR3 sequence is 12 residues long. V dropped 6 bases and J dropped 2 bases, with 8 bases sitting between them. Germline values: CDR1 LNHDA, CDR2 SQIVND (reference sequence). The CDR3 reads CASSDMAYEQYF. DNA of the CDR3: TGTGCCAGTAGCGACATGGCCTACGAGCAGTACTTC.

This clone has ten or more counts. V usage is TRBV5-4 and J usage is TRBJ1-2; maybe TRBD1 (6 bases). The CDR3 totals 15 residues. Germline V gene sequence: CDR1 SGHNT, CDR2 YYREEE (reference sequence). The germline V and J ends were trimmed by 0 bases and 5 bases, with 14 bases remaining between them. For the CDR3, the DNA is TGTGCCAGCAGCTTGGTGGGGGGCTCCCTGTATGGCTACACCTTC. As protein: CASSLVGGSLYGYTF.

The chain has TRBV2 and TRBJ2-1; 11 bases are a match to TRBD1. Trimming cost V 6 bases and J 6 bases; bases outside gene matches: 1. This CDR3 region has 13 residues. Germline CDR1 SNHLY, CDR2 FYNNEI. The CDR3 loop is CASRDRGLNEQFF. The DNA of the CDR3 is TGTGCCAGCAGGGACAGGGGGCTCAATGAGCAGTTCTTC.

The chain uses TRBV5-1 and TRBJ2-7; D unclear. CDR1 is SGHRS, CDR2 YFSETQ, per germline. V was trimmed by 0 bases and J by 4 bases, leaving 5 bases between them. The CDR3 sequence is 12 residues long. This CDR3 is CASSLVEYEQYF. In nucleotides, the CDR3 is TGCGCCAGCAGCTTGGTCGAATACGAGCAGTACTTC. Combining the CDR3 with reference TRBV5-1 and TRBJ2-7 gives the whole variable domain KAGVTQTPRYLIKTRGQQVTLSCSPISGHRSVSWYQQTPGQGLQFLFEYFSETQRNKGNFPGRFSGRQFSNSRSEMNVSTLELGDSALYLCASSLVEYEQYFGPGTRLTVT.

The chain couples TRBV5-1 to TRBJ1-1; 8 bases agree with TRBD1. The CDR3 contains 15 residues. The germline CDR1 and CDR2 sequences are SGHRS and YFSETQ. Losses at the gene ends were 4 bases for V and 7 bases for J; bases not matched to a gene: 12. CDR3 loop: CASSVTTGVAHEAFF. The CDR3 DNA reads TGCGCCAGCAGCGTGACGACAGGGGTCGCCCATGAAGCTTTCTTT.

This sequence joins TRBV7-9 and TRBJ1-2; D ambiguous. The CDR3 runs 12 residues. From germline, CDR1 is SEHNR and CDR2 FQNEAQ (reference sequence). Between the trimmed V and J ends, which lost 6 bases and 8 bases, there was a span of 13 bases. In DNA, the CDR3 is TGTGCCAGCAGTAAAGAGAATTCCGGCTACACCTTC. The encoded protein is CASSKENSGYTF.

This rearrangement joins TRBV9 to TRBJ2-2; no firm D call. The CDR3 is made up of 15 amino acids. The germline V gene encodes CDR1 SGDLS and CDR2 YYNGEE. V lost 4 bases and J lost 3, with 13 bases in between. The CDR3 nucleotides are TGTGCCAGCAGCCCCCGCACGATCGACACCGGGGAGCTGTTTTTT. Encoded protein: CASSPRTIDTGELFF.

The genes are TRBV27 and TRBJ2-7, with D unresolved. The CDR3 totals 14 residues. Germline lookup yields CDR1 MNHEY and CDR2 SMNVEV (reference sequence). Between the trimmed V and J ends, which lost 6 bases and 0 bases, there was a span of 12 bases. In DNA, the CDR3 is TGTGCCAGCAGCCTTGGGTGGAGCTCCTACGAGCAGTACTTC. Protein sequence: CASSLGWSSYEQYF.

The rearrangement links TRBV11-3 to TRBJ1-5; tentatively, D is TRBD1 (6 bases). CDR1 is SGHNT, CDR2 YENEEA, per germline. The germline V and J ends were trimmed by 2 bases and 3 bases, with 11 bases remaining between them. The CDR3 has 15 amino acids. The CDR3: CASSLRGSHNQPQHF. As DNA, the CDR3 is TGTGCCAGCAGCTTAAGGGGGTCCCACAATCAGCCCCAGCATTTT. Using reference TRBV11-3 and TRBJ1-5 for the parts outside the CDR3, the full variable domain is EAGVVQSPRYKIIEKKQPVAFWCNPISGHNTLYWYLQNLGQGPELLIRYENEEAVDDSQLPKDRFSAERLKGVDSTLKIQPAELGDSAVYLCASSLRGSHNQPQHFGDGTRLSIL.

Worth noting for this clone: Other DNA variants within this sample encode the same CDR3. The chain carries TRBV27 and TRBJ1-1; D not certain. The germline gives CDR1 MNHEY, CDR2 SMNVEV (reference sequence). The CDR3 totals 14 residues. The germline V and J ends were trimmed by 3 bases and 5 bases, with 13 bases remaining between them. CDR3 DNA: TGTGCCAGCAGTTTGACGAAAGGGTGGACTGAAGCTTTCTTT. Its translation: CASSLTKGWTEAFF.

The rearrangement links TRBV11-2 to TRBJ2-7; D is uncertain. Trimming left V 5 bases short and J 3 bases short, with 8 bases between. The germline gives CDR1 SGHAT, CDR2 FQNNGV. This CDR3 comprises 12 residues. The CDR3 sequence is CASSATYYEQYF. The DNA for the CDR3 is TGTGCCAGCAGCGCGACCTACTACGAGCAGTACTTC.

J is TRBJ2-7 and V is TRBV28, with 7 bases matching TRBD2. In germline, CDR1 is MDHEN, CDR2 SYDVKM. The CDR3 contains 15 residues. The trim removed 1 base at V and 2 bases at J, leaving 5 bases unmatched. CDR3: CASSLSVAGPYEQYF. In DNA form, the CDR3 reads TGTGCCAGCAGTTTATCGGTAGCGGGCCCCTACGAGCAGTACTTC.

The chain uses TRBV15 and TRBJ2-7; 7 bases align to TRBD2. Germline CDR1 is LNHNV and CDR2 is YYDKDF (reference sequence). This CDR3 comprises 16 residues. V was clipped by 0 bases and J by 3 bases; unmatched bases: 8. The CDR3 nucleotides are TGTGCCACCAGCAGAGATAACAAGGGAGGGGTCTACGAGCAGTACTTC. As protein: CATSRDNKGGVYEQYF.

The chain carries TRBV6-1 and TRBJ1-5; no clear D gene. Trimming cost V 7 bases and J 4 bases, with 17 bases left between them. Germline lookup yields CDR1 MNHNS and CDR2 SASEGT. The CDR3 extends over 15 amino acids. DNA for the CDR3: TGTGCCAGCATTTCGGGGTTCGAGTTGAATCAGCCCCAGCATTTT. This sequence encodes CASISGFELNQPQHF.

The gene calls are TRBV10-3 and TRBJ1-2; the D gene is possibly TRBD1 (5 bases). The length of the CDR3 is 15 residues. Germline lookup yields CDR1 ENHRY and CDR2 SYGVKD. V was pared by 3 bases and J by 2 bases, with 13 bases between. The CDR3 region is CAISDAGNPNYGYTF. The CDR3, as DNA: TGTGCCATCAGTGACGCAGGGAACCCCAACTATGGCTACACCTTC.

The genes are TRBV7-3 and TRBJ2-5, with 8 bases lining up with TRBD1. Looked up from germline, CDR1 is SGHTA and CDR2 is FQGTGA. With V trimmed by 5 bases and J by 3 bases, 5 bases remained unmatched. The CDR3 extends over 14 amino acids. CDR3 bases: TGTGCCAGCAGCGACTCAGGGGGCAAAGAGACCCAGTACTTC. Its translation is CASSDSGGKETQYF.

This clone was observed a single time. The chain's CDR3 is CASSFLDYNEQFF. DNA for the CDR3: TGTGCCAGCAGCTTCCTGGACTACAATGAGCAGTTCTTC. The chain carries TRBV7-8 and TRBJ2-1, with D unresolved. The CDR3 is 13 amino acids. Trimming left V 3 bases short and J 3 bases short, with 6 bases between. The germline V gene encodes CDR1 SGHVS and CDR2 FQNEAQ.

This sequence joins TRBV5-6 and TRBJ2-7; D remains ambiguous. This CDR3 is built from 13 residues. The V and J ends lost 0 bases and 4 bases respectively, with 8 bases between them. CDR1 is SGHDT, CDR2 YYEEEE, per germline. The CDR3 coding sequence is TGTGCCAGCAGCTTGGGGGCATGGTACGAGCAGTACTTC. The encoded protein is CASSLGAWYEQYF. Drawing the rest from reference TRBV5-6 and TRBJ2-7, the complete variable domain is DAGVTQSPTHLIKTRGQQVTLRCSPKSGHDTVSWYQQALGQGPQFIFQYYEEEERQRGNFPDRFSGHQFPNYSSELNVNALLLGDSALYLCASSLGAWYEQYFGPGTRLTVT.

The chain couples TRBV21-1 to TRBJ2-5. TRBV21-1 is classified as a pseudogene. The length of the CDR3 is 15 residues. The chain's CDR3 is CASSKVRTDQETQYF. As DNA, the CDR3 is TGTGCCAGCAGCAAAGTAAGGACGGACCAAGAGACCCAGTACTTC.

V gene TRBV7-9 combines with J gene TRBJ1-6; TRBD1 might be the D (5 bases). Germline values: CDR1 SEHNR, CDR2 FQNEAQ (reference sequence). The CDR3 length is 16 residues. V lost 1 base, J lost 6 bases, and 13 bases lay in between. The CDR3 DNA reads TGTGCCAGCAGCTTAGGGGGGATCGGGCCTAATTCACCCCTCCACTTT. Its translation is CASSLGGIGPNSPLHF.

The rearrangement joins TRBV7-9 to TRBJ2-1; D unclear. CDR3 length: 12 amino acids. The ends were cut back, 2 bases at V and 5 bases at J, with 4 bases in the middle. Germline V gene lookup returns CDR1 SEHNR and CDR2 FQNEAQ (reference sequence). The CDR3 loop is CASSLKHNEQFF. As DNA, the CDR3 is TGTGCCAGCAGCTTAAAGCACAATGAGCAGTTCTTC.

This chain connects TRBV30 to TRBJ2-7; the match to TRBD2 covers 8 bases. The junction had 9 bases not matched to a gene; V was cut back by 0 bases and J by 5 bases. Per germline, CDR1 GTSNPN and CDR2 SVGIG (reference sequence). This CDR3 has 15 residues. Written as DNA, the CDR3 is TGTGCCTGGAGTGTCTTAGCGGGATTTCCCCACGAGCAGTACTTC. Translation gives CAWSVLAGFPHEQYF. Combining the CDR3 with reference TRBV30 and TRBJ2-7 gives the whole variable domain SQTIHQWPATLVQPVGSPLSLECTVEGTSNPNLYWYRQAAGRGLQLLFYSVGIGQISSEVPQNLSASRPQDRQFILSSKKLLLSDSGFYLCAWSVLAGFPHEQYFGPGTRLTVT.

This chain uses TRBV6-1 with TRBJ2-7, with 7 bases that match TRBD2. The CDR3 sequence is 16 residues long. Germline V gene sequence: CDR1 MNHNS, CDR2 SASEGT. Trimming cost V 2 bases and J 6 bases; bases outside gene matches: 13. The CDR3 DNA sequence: TGTGCCAGCAGTGAAACAGCGGGGAGCGGGGCGGGCGAGCAGTACTTC. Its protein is CASSETAGSGAGEQYF.

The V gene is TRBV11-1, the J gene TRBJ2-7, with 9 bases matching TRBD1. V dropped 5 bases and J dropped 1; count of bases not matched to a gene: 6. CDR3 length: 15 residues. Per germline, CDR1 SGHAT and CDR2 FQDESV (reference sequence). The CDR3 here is CASSPWTGASYEQYF. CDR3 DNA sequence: TGTGCCAGCAGCCCATGGACAGGGGCTTCCTACGAGCAGTACTTC.

CDR3 DNA: TGTGCCAGCACCCAAGCTGGCGGGAGGGCAGATACGCAGTATTTT. The encoded protein is CASTQAGGRADTQYF. The J gene is TRBJ2-3, the V gene TRBV7-6; 9 bases are a match to TRBD2. The CDR3 covers 15 residues. Germline lookup yields CDR1 SGHVS and CDR2 FNYEAQ. With 7 bases clipped from V and 4 bases from J, the junction kept 9 bases outside the gene matches.

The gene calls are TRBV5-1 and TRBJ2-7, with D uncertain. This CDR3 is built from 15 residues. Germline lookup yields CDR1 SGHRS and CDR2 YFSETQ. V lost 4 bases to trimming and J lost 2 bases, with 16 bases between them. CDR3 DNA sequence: TGCGCCAGCAGCCCTGGTGAGGTTCAACCCTACGAGCAGTACTTC. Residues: CASSPGEVQPYEQYF.